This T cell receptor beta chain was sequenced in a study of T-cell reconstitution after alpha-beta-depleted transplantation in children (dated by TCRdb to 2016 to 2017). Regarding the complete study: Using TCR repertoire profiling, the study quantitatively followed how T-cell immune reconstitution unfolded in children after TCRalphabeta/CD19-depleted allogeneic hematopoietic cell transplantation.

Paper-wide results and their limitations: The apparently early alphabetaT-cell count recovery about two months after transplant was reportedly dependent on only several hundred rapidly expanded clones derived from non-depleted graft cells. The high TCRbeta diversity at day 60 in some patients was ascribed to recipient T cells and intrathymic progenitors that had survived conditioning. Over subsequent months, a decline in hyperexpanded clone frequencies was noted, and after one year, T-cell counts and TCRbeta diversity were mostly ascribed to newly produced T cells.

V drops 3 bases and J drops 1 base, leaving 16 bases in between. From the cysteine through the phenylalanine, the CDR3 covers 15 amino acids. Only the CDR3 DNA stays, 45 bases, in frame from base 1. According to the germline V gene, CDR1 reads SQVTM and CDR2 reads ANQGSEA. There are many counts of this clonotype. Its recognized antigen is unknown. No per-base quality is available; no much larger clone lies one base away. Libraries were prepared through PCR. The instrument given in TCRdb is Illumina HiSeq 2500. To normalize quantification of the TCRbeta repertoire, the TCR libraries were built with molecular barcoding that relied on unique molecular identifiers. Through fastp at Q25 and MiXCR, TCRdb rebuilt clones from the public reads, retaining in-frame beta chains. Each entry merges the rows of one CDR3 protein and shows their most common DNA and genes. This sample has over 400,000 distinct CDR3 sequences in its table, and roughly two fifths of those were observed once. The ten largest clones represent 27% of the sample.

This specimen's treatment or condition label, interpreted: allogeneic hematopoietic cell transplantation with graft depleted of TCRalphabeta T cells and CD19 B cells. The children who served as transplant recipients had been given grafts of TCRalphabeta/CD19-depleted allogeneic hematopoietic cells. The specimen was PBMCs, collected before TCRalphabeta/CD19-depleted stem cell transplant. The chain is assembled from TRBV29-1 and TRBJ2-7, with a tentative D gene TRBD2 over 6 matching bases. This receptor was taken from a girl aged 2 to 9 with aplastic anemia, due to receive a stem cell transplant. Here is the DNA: TGCAGCGTTGAGGTCGGGGACTCCCCATCCTACGAGCAGTACTTC. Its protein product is CSVEVGDSPSYEQYF.